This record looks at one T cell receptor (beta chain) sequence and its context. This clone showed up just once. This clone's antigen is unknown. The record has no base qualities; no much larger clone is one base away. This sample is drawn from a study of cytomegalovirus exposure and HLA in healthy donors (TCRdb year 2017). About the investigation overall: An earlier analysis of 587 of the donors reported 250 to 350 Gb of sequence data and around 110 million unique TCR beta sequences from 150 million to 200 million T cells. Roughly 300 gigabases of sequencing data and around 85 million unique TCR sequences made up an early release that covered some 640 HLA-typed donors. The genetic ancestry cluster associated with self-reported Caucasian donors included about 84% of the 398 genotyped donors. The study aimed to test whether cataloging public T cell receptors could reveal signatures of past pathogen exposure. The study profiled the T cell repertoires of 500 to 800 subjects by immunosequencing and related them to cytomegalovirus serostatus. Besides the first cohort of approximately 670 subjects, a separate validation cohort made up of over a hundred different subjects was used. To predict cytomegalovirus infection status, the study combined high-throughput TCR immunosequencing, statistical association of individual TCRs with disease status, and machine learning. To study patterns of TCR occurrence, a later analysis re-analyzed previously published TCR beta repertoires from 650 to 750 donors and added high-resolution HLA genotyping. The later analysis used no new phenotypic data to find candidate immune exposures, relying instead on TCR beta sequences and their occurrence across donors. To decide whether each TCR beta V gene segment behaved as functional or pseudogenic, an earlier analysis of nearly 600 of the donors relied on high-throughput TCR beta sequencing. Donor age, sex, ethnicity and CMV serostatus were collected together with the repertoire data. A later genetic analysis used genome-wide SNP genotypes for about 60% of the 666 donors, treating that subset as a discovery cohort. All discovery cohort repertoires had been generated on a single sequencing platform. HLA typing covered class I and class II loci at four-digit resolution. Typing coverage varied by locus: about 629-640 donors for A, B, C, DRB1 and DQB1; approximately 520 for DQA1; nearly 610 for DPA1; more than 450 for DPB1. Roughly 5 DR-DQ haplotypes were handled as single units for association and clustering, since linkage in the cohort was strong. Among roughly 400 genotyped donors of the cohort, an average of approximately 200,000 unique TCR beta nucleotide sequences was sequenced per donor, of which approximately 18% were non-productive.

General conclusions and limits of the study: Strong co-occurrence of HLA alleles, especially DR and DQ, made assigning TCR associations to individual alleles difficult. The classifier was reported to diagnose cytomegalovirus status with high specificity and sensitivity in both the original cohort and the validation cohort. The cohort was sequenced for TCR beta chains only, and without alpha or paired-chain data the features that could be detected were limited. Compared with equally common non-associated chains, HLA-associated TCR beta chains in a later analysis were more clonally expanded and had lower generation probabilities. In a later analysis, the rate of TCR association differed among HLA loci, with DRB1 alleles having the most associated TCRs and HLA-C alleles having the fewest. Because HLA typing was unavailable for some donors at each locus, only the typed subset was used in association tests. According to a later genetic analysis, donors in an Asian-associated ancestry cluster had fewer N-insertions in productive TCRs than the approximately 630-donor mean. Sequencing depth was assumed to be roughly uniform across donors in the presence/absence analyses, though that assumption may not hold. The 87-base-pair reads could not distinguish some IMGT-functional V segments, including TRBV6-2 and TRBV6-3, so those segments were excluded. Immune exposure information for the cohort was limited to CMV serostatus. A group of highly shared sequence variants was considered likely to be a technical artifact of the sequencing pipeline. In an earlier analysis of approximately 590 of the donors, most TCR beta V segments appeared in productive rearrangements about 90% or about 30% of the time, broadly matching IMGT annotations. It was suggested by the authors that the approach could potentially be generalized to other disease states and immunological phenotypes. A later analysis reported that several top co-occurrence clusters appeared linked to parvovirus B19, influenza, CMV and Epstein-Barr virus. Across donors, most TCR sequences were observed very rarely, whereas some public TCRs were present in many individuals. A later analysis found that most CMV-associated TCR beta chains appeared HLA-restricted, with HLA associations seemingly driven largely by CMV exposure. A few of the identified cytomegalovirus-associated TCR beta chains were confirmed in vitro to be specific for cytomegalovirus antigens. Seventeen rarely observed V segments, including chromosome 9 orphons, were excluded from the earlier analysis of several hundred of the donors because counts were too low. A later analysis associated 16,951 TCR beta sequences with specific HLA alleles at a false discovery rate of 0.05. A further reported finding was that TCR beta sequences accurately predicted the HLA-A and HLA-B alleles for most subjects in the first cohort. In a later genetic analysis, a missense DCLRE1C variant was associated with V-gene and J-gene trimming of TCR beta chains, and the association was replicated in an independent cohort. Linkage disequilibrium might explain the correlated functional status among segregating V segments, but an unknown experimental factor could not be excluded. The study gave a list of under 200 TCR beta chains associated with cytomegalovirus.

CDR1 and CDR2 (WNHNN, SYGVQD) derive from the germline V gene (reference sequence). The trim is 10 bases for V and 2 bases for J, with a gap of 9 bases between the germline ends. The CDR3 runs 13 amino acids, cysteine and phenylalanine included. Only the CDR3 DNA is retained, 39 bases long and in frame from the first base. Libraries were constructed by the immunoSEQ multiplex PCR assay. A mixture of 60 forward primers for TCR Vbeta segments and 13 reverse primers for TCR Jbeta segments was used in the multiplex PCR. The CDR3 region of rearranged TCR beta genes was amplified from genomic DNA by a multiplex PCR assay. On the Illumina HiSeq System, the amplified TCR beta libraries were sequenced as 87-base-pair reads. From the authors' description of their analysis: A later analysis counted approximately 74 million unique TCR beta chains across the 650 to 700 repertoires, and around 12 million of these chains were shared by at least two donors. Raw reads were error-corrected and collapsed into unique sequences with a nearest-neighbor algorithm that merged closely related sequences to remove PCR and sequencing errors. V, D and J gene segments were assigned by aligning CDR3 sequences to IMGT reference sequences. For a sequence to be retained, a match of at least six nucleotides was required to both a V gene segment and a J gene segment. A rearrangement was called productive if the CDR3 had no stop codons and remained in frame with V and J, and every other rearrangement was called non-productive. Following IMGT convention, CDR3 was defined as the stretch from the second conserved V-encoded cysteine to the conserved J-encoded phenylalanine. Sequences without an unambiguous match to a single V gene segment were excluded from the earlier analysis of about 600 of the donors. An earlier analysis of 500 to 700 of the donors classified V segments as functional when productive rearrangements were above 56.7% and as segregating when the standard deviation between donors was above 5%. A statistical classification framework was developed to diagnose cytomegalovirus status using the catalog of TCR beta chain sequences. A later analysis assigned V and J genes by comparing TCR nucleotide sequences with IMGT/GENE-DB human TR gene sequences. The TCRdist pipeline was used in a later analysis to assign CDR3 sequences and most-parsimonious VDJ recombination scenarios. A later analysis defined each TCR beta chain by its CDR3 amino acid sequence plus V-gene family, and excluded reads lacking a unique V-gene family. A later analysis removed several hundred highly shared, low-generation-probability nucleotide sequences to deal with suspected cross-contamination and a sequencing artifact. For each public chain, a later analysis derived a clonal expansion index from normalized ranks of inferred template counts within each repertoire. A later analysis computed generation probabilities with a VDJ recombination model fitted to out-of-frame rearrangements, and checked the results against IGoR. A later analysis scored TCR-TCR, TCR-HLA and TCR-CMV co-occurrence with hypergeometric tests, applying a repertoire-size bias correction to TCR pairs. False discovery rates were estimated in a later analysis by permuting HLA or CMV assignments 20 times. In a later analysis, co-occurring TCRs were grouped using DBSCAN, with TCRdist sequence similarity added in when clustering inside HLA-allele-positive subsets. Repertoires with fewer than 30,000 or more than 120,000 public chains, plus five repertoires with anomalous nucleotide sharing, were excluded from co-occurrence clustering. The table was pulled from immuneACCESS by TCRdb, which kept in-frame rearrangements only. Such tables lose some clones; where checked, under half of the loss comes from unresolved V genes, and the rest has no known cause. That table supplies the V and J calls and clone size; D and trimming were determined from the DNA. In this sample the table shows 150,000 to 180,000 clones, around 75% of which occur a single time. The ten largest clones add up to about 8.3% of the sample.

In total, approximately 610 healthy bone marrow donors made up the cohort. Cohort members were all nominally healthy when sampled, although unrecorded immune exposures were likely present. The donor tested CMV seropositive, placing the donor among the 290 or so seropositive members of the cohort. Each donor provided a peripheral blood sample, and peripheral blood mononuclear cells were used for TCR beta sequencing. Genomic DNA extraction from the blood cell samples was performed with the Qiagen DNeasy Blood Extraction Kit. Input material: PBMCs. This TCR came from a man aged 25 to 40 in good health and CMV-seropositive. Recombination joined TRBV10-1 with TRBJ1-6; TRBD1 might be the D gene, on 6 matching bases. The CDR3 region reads CATRDTYNSPLHF. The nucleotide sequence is TGCGCCACCCGGGACACCTATAATTCACCCCTCCACTTT.